The following is a TCR beta chain sequence with its context. The germline V and J ends were trimmed by 7 bases and 2 bases, with 9 bases remaining between them. The germline V gene encodes CDR1 SGHTA and CDR2 FQGNSA. The CDR3 has 13 amino acids. This record comes from a study of blood T cell repertoires in COVID-19. Produced via immunoSEQ multiplex PCR; TCRdb's table is partial and in-frame only. The sample lists 150,000 to 190,000 clones, around 83% occurring once. The specimen was peripheral blood. This receptor was identified in a woman between 45 and 60 years old with acute or convalescent COVID-19. This rearrangement joins TRBV7-2 to TRBJ2-1, with D possibly matching TRBD2 (6 bases). The CDR3 bases are TGTGCCAGCAACCGACTAGCCTACAATGAGCAGTTCTTC. This sequence encodes CASNRLAYNEQFF.